The 30 T cell receptor beta chains in this list originate from one sample, sequenced in a study of blood T cell repertoires in COVID-19. Sequencing used immunoSEQ multiplex PCR; TCRdb keeps in-frame clones, though not all of them. The repertoire holds about 100,000 clones, 85% seen once, with 9.5% to 15% in the top ten. The source material was peripheral blood. These receptors originate from a human donor in a cohort sampled during active COVID-19.

The rearrangement links TRBV3-1 (or the pseudogene TRBV3-2) to TRBJ2-5; a possible D gene is TRBD2 (6 bases). The CDR3 has 14 amino acids. Germline V gives CDR1 LGHDT, CDR2 YNNKEL (reference sequence). V was shortened by 3 bases and J by 4 bases, with 12 bases between the two germline ends. In DNA form, the CDR3 reads TGTGCCAGCAGCCATAACCTAGCGACAGAGACCCAGTACTTC. This encodes CASSHNLATETQYF.

The J gene is TRBJ2-3, the V gene TRBV10-1; D is perhaps TRBD2 (7 bases). V lost 0 bases, J lost 3 bases, and 16 bases lay in between. CDR1 WNHNN and CDR2 SYGVQD come from the germline V gene (reference sequence). The CDR3 consists of 17 residues. In nucleotides, the CDR3 is TGCGCCAGCAGTGAGTCTTGGGAGGGGGGGCTTACAGATACGCAGTATTTT. It translates to CASSESWEGGLTDTQYF.

The CDR3: CASSPTSGSLYEQYF. CDR3 coding DNA: TGTGCCAGCAGCCCCACTAGCGGGAGTCTCTACGAGCAGTACTTC. The gene calls are TRBV7-2 and TRBJ2-7; TRBD2 matches 11 bases. This CDR3 spans 15 amino acids. V lost 5 bases and J lost 3; bases outside the gene matches: 6. From germline, CDR1 is SGHTA and CDR2 FQGNSA.

CDR3 in DNA: TGTGCCAGTAGACTTCTTTCGAACACTGAAGCTTTCTTT. Its translation is CASRLLSNTEAFF. The gene calls are TRBV19 and TRBJ1-1, with D unresolved. The CDR3 is 13 residues long. Looked up from germline, CDR1 is LNHDA and CDR2 is SQIVND (reference sequence). The germline V and J ends were trimmed by 6 bases and 1 base, with 9 bases remaining between them.

This chain joins TRBV19 and TRBJ2-2, with D perhaps TRBD2 (6 bases). The V end was cut by 0 bases, the J end by 5 bases, with 19 bases between. Germline V lookup: CDR1 LNHDA, CDR2 SQIVND (reference sequence). This CDR3 region has 18 residues. The CDR3 here is CASSIDLLIGRGTGELFF. The CDR3 DNA reads TGTGCCAGTAGTATAGATCTTCTAATCGGGAGAGGAACCGGGGAGCTGTTTTTT.

The CDR3 nucleotides read TGCGCCAGCAGATCCGGGACAGGAAACACCGGGGAGCTGTTTTTT. Translated: CASRSGTGNTGELFF. The chain has TRBV10-1 and TRBJ2-2; the match to TRBD1 covers 8 bases. There are 15 residues in the CDR3. Germline CDR1 and CDR2: WNHNN and SYGVQD (reference sequence). The ends lost 6 bases at V and 2 bases at J; junction bases unmatched: 5.

This sequence joins TRBV6-5 and TRBJ1-3; D is undetermined. The germline V gene encodes CDR1 MNHEY and CDR2 SVGAGI. Trimming removed 6 bases from V and 4 bases from J, with 10 bases in between. The CDR3 spans 13 residues. CDR3 sequence reads: CASRTGVGNTIYF. DNA of the CDR3: TGTGCCAGCAGAACGGGAGTCGGAAACACCATATATTTT.

This chain uses TRBV5-1 with TRBJ1-6; D may be TRBD1 (6 bases). Looked up from germline, CDR1 is SGHRS and CDR2 is YFSETQ. V was trimmed by 4 bases and J by 5 bases, leaving 13 bases between them. This CDR3 has 15 residues. CDR3 sequence: CASSLEGGNNSPLHF. For the CDR3, the DNA is TGCGCCAGCAGCCTTGAGGGGGGGAATAATTCACCCCTCCACTTT.

J is TRBJ1-1 and V is TRBV19, with 8 bases lining up with TRBD1. V shed 3 bases, J shed 2 bases, and the junction held 2 bases outside the gene matches. The CDR3 covers 14 residues. Germline lookup yields CDR1 LNHDA and CDR2 SQIVND (reference sequence). In DNA, the CDR3 is TGTGCCAGTAGTATGGGGACAGGCAACACTGAAGCTTTCTTT. This codes for CASSMGTGNTEAFF.

The chain has TRBV7-2 and TRBJ2-7; 9 bases match TRBD1. J was trimmed by 5 bases and V by 1 base; bases with no gene match: 6. Germline V lookup: CDR1 SGHTA, CDR2 FQGNSA. The length of the CDR3 is 15 residues. CDR3 amino acids: CASSLGGQGSHEQYF. CDR3 nucleotide sequence: TGTGCCAGCAGCTTAGGAGGACAGGGGTCCCACGAGCAGTACTTC.

This clone was detected only once. This chain joins TRBV7-6 and TRBJ1-1, with 10 bases matching TRBD1. V lost 5 bases and J lost 7; bases outside the gene matches: 7. The length of the CDR3 is 14 residues. Germline CDR1 is SGHVS and CDR2 is FNYEAQ. The DNA of the CDR3 is TGTGCCAGCAGCCCGGGACAGGGGTACAGTGAAGCTTTCTTT. Translating gives CASSPGQGYSEAFF. The full variable domain, its missing parts supplied by reference TRBV7-6 and TRBJ1-1, is GAGVSQSPRYKVTKRGQDVALRCDPISGHVSLYWYRQALGQGPEFLTYFNYEAQQDKSGLPNDRFSAERPEGSISTLTIQRTEQRDSAMYRCASSPGQGYSEAFFGQGTRLTVV.

This sequence joins TRBV5-4 and TRBJ2-1; D is perhaps TRBD2 (5 bases). The CDR3 covers 14 residues. CDR1 and CDR2 from the germline V gene are SGHNT and YYREEE (reference sequence). V lost 6 bases and J lost 0, with 10 bases in between. CDR3 in amino acids: CASNMGSSYNEQFF. CDR3 coding DNA: TGTGCCAGCAACATGGGGAGCTCCTACAATGAGCAGTTCTTC.

This chain joins TRBV2 and TRBJ2-2; maybe TRBD2 (5 bases). V gave up 6 bases and J gave up 6 bases, with 8 bases separating them. CDR1 is SNHLY and CDR2 is FYNNEI in the germline V gene. The CDR3 consists of 12 residues. The CDR3 nucleotides are TGTGCCAGCAGACGGGAAGCCGGGGAGCTGTTTTTT. Translating gives CASRREAGELFF.

This rearrangement joins TRBV6-4 to TRBJ1-5; TRBD1 matches 9 bases. Germline assignment: CDR1 MRHNA and CDR2 SNTAGT. V lost 11 bases and J lost 5; bases outside the gene matches: 4. The CDR3 length is 12 residues. Here the CDR3 DNA reads TGTGCCGGGCGGGACAGGGATCAGCCCCAGCATTTT. Its translation is CAGRDRDQPQHF.

The chain recombines TRBV12-3 or TRBV12-4 with TRBJ1-1; D not resolved. The CDR3 is made up of 12 amino acids. The V gene lost 5 bases and the J gene lost 1 base, with 5 bases spanning the gap. The CDR3, as DNA: TGTGCCAGCAGTATGAGGAACACTGAAGCTTTCTTT. Encoded protein: CASSMRNTEAFF.

The chain carries TRBV4-1 and TRBJ2-7; 7 nucleotides align to TRBD2. After removal of 4 bases from V and 5 bases from J, the junction contained 11 bases not matched to a gene. Germline CDR1 reads MGHRA; CDR2 reads YSYEKL. The CDR3 has 15 residues. CDR3 DNA: TGCGCCAGCAGCCTATGGGGGGAGGGCCGCGACGAGCAGTACTTC. Amino acids: CASSLWGEGRDEQYF.

The rearrangement links TRBV6-2 or TRBV6-3 to TRBJ2-1; possible D gene TRBD2, 5 bases. This CDR3 comprises 13 residues. In germline, CDR1 is MNHEY, CDR2 SVGEGT. Between the trimmed V and J ends, which lost 2 bases and 8 bases, there was a span of 10 bases. CDR3 bases: TGTGCCAGCAGTTACGGCCTAGCCTATGAGCAGTTCTTC. Its translation is CASSYGLAYEQFF.

V gene TRBV5-4 combines with J gene TRBJ2-7, with TRBD2 matching over 8 bases. The germline V gene encodes CDR1 SGHNT and CDR2 YYREEE (reference sequence). CDR3 size: 15 residues. V lost 4 bases, J lost 2 bases, and 8 bases stayed unmatched. The CDR3 DNA sequence: TGTGCCAGCAGCATCTCTAGCGGGTTAACCTACGAGCAGTACTTC. Protein product: CASSISSGLTYEQYF.

The gene calls are TRBV3-1 (or the pseudogene TRBV3-2) and TRBJ1-5; D might be TRBD1 (5 bases). V gave up 3 bases and J gave up 6 bases, with 6 bases separating them. The CDR3 totals 12 residues. The V gene's germline CDR1 is LGHDT and CDR2 YNNKEL (reference sequence). CDR3 nucleotides: TGTGCCAGCAGCCAGGGGGGTCAGCCCCAGCATTTT. Translated: CASSQGGQPQHF.

This chain uses TRBV6-4 with TRBJ1-1; TRBD1 matches 9 bases. The CDR3 is made up of 16 amino acids. The germline gives CDR1 MRHNA, CDR2 SNTAGT. V shed 6 bases, J shed 4 bases, and the junction held 12 bases outside the gene matches. The CDR3 is CASSETGGPIPTEAFF. The CDR3 coding sequence is TGTGCCAGCAGCGAGACAGGGGGACCGATTCCCACTGAAGCTTTCTTT.

This chain joins TRBV5-1 and TRBJ1-3; D gene ambiguous. The CDR3 consists of 16 residues. Per germline, CDR1 SGHRS and CDR2 YFSETQ. V was cut by 5 bases and J by 0 bases, with 15 bases left in between. Written as DNA, the CDR3 is TGCGCCAGCAGTCTTAGCGACACGAGCTCTGGAAACACCATATATTTT. Translating it yields CASSLSDTSSGNTIYF.

This chain links TRBV7-2 with TRBJ1-5; D not resolved. This CDR3 has 14 residues. The ends were cut back, 0 bases at V and 6 bases at J, with 9 bases in the middle. Germline lookup yields CDR1 SGHTA and CDR2 FQGNSA. CDR3 DNA sequence: TGTGCCAGCAGCTTAGCGCTTCGGGGTCAGCCCCAGCATTTT. Its protein product is CASSLALRGQPQHF. Drawing the rest from reference TRBV7-2 and TRBJ1-5, the complete variable domain is GAGVSQSPSNKVTEKGKDVELRCDPISGHTALYWYRQSLGQGLEFLIYFQGNSAPDKSGLPSDRFSAERTGGSVSTLTIQRTQQEDSAVYLCASSLALRGQPQHFGDGTRLSIL.

This clone occurred a few times. The chain uses TRBV9 and TRBJ1-4; the D gene is possibly TRBD1 (6 bases). V was pared by 2 bases and J by 7 bases, with 18 bases between. The CDR3 extends over 16 amino acids. Germline CDR1 reads SGDLS; CDR2 reads YYNGEE. In DNA form, the CDR3 reads TGTGCCAGCAGCGTCGGGACAACGCCCACGGGTGAAAAACTGTTTTTT. Translated: CASSVGTTPTGEKLFF.

The J gene is TRBJ2-7, the V gene TRBV25-1; D call uncertain. The CDR3 has 14 residues. V was pared by 3 bases and J by 1 base, with 10 bases between. Looked up from germline, CDR1 is MGHDK and CDR2 is SYGVNS. The CDR3 DNA reads TGTGCCAGCAGTGATTTGTTCAGATCCTACGAGCAGTACTTC. This translates into CASSDLFRSYEQYF.

This clone occurred once. The chain recombines TRBV7-2 with TRBJ2-3, with 8 bases lining up with TRBD2. CDR3 length: 14 residues. Germline lookup yields CDR1 SGHTA and CDR2 FQGNSA. V lost 1 base and J lost 4; bases outside the gene matches: 1. This CDR3 is CASSLDGRADTQYF. The DNA for the CDR3 is TGTGCCAGCAGCTTAGACGGGAGGGCAGATACGCAGTATTTT.

This clone was found once. The J gene is TRBJ1-5, the V gene TRBV7-8; TRBD1 agrees at 7 bases. V was pared by 1 base and J by 6 bases, with 9 bases of the junction left unmatched. The CDR3 runs to 16 residues. CDR1 and CDR2 (germline): SGHVS, FQNEAQ. In DNA, the CDR3 is TGTGCCAGCAGCTTAGGAGTAGGGGGCGCGGGTCAGCCCCAGCATTTT. It specifies CASSLGVGGAGQPQHF.

This chain uses TRBV15 with TRBJ2-3; no firm D call. V lost 1 base to trimming and J lost 4 bases, with 9 bases between them. Germline CDR1 reads LNHNV; CDR2 reads YYDKDF (reference sequence). This CDR3 is 14 amino acids long. The CDR3 protein is CATSRGRSADTQYF. The CDR3 coding sequence is TGTGCCACCAGCAGAGGACGAAGCGCAGATACGCAGTATTTT.

The chain joins TRBV12-3 or TRBV12-4 to TRBJ2-7, with 9 bases aligning to TRBD1. V shed 6 bases, J shed 9 bases, and the junction held 6 bases outside the gene matches. The length of the CDR3 is 12 residues. CDR3 sequence: CASSYTGGAQYF. The CDR3 bases are TGTGCCAGCAGCTATACAGGGGGCGCGCAGTACTTC.

In its sample, this clone was seen a few times. The rearrangement joins TRBV7-2 to TRBJ1-1; D gene ambiguous. Germline CDR1 reads SGHTA; CDR2 reads FQGNSA. Deletions cut 1 base from V and 4 bases from J, with 10 bases between. The CDR3 totals 14 residues. CDR3 sequence (DNA): TGTGCCAGCAGCTTAGTCTTCCCAGGCACTGAAGCTTTCTTT. Its protein is CASSLVFPGTEAFF.

V and J are TRBV7-2 and TRBJ2-3, with 10 bases identical to TRBD1. Per the germline V gene, CDR1 is SGHTA and CDR2 is FQGNSA. The CDR3 loop spans 16 amino acids. The V and J ends lost 5 bases and 3 bases, in that order; junction bases with no gene match: 8. CDR3 protein: CASSLTRDRGTDTQYF. In DNA, the CDR3 is TGTGCCAGCAGCCTCACCCGGGACAGGGGTACAGATACGCAGTATTTT.